This TCR beta chain derives from a study of beta chain features in type 1 diabetes. Study-level results: Among type 1 diabetes patients, VDJ junctions had fewer insertions and more deletions. A moderate, significant TCRB CDR3 shortening appeared in type 1 diabetes across four CD4+ subsets. Cells with high TCR expression could be over-represented by cDNA sequencing.

The ends were cut back, 0 bases at V and 11 bases at J, with 10 bases in the middle. Per germline, CDR1 LNHNV and CDR2 YYDKDF (reference sequence). This CDR3 is built from 12 residues. This clone was detected a few times. Its target is unknown. It was one heparinised blood draw, averaging roughly 120 mL, that each donor gave. Expressed TCRB transcripts were sequenced because the isolated RNA had all been reverse transcribed beforehand. TCRdb's copy holds only in-frame clones and misses some; the assay was immunoSEQ multiplex PCR. The table includes about 160,000 clones, around 8.6% detected once. Source material: central memory CD4+ T cells from blood. This clonotype originated in a woman aged 18-35 years with type 1 diabetes. The rearrangement uses TRBV15 and TRBJ2-5; no firm D call. CDR3 sequence reads: CATSRDLVRQYF. As DNA, the CDR3 is TGTGCCACCAGCAGAGATCTGGTGCGGCAGTACTTC.